This T cell receptor (beta chain) was observed in a study of T cell changes during pregnancy in multiple sclerosis. About this clone itself: One end of the junction does not line up with germline, which may come from a read error.

The assay was immunoSEQ multiplex PCR, and TCRdb's table has in-frame clones only and misses some. The repertoire has roughly 100,000 clones, about 90% of them found once; the top ten carry 0.93%. CDR3 length: 15 residues. The germline V gene has CDR1 SGHTA and CDR2 FQGTGA. The material was peripheral blood, obtained after pregnancy. This sequence joins TRBV7-3 and TRBJ2-2, with no clear D. The TCR originated in a female donor with multiple sclerosis, enrolled in a pregnancy study. CDR3: CASSLTRDYTGELFF. The CDR3 DNA reads as TGTGCCAGCAGCCTAACCCGAGATTACACCGGGGAGCTGTTTTTT. The complete variable domain, with remaining parts taken from reference TRBV7-3 and TRBJ2-2, reads GAGVSQTPSNKVTEKGKYVELRCDPISGHTALYWYRQSLGQGPEFLIYFQGTGAADDSGLPNDRFFAVRPEGSVSTLKIQRTERGDSAVYLCASSLTRDYTGELFFGEGSRLTVL.